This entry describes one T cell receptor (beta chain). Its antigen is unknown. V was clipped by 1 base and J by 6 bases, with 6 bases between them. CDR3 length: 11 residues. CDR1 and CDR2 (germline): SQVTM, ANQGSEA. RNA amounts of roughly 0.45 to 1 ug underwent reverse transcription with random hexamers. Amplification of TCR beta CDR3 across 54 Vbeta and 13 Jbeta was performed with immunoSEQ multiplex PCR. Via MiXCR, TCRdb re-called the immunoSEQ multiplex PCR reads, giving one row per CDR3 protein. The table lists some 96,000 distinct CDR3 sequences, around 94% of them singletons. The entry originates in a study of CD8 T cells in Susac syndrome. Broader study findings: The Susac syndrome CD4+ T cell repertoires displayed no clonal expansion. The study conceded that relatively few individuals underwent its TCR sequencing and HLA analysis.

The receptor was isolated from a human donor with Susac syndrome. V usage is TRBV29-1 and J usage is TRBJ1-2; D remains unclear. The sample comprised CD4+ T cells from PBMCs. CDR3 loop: CSVEGSDGYTF. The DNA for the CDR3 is TGCAGCGTTGAAGGGTCGGATGGCTACACCTTC.